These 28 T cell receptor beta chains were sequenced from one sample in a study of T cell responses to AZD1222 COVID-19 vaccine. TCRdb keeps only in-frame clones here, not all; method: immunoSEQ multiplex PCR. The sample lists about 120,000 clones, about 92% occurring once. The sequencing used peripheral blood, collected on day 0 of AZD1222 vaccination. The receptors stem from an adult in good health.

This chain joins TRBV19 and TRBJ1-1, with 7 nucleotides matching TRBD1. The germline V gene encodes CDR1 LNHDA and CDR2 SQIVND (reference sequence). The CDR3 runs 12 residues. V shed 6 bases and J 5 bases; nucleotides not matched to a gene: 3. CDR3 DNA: TGTGCCAGTAGCAACAGGGGTACTGAAGCTTTCTTT. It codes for CASSNRGTEAFF.

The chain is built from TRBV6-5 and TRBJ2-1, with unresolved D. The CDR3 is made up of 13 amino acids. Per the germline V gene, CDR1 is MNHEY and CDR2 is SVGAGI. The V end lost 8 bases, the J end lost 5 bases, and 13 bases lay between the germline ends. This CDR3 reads CASGFGLDNEQFF. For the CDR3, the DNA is TGTGCCAGCGGATTTGGTTTGGACAATGAGCAGTTCTTC.

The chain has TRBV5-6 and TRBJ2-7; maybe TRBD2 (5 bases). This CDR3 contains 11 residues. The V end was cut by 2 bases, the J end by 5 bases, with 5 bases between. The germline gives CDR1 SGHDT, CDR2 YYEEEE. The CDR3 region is CASSFGDEQYF. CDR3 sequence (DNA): TGTGCCAGCAGCTTCGGGGACGAGCAGTACTTC.

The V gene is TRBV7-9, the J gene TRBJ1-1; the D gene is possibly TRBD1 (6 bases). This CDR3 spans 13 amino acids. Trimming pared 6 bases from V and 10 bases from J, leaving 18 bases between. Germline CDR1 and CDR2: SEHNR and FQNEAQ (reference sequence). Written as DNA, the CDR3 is TGTGCCAGCAGACTCCGGGACATCTACCGAGCTTTCTTT. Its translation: CASRLRDIYRAFF.

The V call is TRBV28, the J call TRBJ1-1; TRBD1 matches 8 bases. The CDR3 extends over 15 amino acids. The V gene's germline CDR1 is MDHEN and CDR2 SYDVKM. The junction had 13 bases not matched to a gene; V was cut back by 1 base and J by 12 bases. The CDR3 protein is CASSLFTERGQETFF. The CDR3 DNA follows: TGTGCCAGCAGTTTATTTACGGAGCGGGGACAGGAGACTTTCTTT.

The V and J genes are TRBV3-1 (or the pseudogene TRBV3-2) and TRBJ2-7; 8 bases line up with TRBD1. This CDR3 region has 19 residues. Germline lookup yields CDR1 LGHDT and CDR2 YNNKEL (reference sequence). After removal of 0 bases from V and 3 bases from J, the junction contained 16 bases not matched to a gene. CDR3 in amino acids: CASSQDIWGQVGTLYEQYF. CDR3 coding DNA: TGTGCCAGCAGCCAAGATATTTGGGGACAGGTTGGGACTCTCTACGAGCAGTACTTC.

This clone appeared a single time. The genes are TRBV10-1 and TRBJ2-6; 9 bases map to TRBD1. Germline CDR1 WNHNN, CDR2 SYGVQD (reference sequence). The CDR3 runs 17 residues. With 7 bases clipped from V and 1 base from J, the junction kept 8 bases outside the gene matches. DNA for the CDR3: TGCGCCAGCACTTTCGGGACAGGGTTTTCTGGGGCCAACGTCCTGACTTTC. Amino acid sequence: CASTFGTGFSGANVLTF.

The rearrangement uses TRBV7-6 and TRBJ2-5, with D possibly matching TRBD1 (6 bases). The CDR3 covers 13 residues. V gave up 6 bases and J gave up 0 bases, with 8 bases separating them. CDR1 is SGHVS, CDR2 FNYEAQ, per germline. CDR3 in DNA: TGTGCCAGCAGGGGACACCACCAAGAGACCCAGTACTTC. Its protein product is CASRGHHQETQYF.

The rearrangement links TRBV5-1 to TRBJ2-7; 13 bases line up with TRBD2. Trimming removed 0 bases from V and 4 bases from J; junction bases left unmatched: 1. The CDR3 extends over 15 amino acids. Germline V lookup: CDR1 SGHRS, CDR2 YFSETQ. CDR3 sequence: CASSLGLAGGYEQYF. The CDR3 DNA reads TGCGCCAGCAGCTTGGGACTAGCGGGAGGATACGAGCAGTACTTC.

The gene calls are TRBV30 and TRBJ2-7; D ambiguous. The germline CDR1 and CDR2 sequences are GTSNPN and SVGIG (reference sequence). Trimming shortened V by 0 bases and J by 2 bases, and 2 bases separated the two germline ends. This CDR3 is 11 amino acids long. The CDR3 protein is CAWSVTYEQYF. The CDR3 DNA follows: TGTGCCTGGAGTGTAACCTACGAGCAGTACTTC.

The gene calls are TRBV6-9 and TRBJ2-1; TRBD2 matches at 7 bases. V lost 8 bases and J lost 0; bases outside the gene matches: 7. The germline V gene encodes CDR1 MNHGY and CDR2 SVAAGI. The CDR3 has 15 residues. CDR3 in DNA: TGTGCCAGCGGATTGGCGGGAGACTCCTACAATGAGCAGTTCTTC. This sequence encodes CASGLAGDSYNEQFF.

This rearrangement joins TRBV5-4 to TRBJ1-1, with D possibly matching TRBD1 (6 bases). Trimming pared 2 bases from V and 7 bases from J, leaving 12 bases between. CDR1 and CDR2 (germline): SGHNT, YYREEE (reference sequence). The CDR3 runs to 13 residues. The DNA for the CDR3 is TGTGCCAGCAGCTTAACAGGGATATATGAAGCTTTCTTT. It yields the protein CASSLTGIYEAFF.

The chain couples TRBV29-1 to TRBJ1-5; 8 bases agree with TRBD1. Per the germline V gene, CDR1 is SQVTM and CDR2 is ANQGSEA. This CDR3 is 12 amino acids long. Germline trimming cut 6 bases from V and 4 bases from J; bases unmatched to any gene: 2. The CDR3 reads CSVWDRNQPQHF. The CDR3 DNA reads TGCAGCGTCTGGGACAGGAATCAGCCCCAGCATTTT. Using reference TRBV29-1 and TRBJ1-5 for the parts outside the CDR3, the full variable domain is SAVISQKPSRDICQRGTSLTIQCQVDSQVTMMFWYRQQPGQSLTLIATANQGSEATYESGFVIDKFPISRPNLTFSTLTVSNMSPEDSSIYLCSVWDRNQPQHFGDGTRLSIL.

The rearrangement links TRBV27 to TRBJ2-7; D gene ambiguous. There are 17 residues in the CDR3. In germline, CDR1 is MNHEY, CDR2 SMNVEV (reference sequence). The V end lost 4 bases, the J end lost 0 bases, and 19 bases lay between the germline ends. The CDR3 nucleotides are TGTGCCAGCAGTTCCATCGCCGCGAGCGAGTTCTCCTACGAGCAGTACTTC. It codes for CASSSIAASEFSYEQYF.

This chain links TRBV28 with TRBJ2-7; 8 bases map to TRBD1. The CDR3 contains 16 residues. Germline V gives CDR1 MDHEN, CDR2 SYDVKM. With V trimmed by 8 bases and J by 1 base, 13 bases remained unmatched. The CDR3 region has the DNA TGTGCCAGCGAACCACCAGGGGGCGCCGGGTCCTACGAGCAGTACTTC. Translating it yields CASEPPGGAGSYEQYF.

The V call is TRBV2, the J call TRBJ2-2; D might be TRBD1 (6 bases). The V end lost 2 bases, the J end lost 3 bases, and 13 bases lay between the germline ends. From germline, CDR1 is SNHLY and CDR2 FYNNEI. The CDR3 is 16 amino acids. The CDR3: CASSERSRGYTGELFF. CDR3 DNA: TGTGCCAGCAGTGAAAGGTCCAGGGGATACACCGGGGAGCTGTTTTTT. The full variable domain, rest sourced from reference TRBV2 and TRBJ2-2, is EPEVTQTPSHQVTQMGQEVILRCVPISNHLYFYWYRQILGQKVEFLVSFYNNEISEKSEIFDDQFSVERPDGSNFTLKIRSTKLEDSAMYFCASSERSRGYTGELFFGEGSRLTVL.

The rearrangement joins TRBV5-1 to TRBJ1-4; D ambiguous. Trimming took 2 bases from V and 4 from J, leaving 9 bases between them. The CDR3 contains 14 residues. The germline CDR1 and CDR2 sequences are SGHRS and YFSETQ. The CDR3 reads CASSFGSGNEKLFF. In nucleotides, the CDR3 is TGCGCCAGCAGCTTTGGGTCGGGTAATGAAAAACTGTTTTTT. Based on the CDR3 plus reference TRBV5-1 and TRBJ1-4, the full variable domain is KAGVTQTPRYLIKTRGQQVTLSCSPISGHRSVSWYQQTPGQGLQFLFEYFSETQRNKGNFPGRFSGRQFSNSRSEMNVSTLELGDSALYLCASSFGSGNEKLFFGSGTQLSVL.

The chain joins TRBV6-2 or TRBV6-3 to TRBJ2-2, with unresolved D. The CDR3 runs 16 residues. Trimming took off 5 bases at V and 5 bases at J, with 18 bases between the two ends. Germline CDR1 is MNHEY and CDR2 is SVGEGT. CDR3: CASSLRPTARTGELFF. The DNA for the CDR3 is TGTGCCAGCAGTCTTAGACCAACCGCGCGGACCGGGGAGCTGTTTTTT.

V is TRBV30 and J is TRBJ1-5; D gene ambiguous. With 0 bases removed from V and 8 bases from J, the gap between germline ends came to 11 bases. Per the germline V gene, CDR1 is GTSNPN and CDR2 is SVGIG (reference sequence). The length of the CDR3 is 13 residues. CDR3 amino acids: CAWSVGQTEPQHF. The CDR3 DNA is TGTGCCTGGAGTGTAGGTCAGACGGAGCCCCAGCATTTT.

CDR3 protein: CASSPPGRQETQYF. CDR3 sequence (DNA): TGTGCCAGCAGCCCGCCGGGACGGCAAGAGACCCAGTACTTC. The chain carries TRBV11-3 and TRBJ2-5; perhaps D is TRBD1 or TRBD2 (5 bases each). This CDR3 region has 14 residues. The V and J ends lost 5 bases and 2 bases respectively, with 12 bases between them. CDR1 and CDR2 (germline): SGHNT, YENEEA.

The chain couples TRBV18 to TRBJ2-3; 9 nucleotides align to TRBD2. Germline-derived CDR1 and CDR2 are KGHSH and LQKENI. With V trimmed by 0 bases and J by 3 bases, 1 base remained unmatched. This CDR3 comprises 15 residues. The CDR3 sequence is CASSPPSGRTDTQYF. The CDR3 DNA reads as TGTGCCAGCTCACCACCTAGCGGGAGAACAGATACGCAGTATTTT.

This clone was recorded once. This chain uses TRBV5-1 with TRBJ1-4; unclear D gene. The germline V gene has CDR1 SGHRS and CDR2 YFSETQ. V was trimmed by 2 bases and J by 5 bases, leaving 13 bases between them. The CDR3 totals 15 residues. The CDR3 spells CASSLTGTPNEKLFF. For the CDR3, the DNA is TGCGCCAGCAGCTTAACGGGTACCCCGAATGAAAAACTGTTTTTT.

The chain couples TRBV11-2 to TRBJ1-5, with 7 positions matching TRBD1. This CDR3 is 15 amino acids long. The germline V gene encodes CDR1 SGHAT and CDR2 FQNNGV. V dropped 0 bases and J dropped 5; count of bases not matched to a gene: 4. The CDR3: CASSLDVGQHQPQHF. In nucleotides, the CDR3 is TGTGCCAGCAGCTTAGATGTGGGACAGCATCAGCCCCAGCATTTT. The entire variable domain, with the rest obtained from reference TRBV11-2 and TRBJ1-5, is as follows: EAGVAQSPRYKIIEKRQSVAFWCNPISGHATLYWYQQILGQGPKLLIQFQNNGVVDDSQLPKDRFSAERLKGVDSTLKIQPAKLEDSAVYLCASSLDVGQHQPQHFGDGTRLSIL.

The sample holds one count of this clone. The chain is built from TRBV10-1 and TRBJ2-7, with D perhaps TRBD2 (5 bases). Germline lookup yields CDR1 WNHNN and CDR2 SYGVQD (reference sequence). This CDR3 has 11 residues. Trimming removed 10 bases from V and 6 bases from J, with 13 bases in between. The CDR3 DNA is TGCGCCACCTCGGACTTTGGCGAGCAGTACTTC. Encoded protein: CATSDFGEQYF.

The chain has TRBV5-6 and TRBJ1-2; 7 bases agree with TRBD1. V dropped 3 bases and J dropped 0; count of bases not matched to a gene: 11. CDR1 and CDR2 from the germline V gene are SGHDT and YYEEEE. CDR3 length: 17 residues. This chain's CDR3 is CASSSFSTGTTNYGYTF. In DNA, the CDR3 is TGTGCCAGCAGCTCTTTCTCGACAGGGACCACTAACTATGGCTACACCTTC.

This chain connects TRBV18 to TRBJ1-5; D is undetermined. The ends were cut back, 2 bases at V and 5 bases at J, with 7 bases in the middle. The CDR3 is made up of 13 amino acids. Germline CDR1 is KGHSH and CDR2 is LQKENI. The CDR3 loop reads CASSPSRDQPQHF. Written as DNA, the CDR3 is TGTGCCAGCTCACCATCGCGAGATCAGCCCCAGCATTTT.

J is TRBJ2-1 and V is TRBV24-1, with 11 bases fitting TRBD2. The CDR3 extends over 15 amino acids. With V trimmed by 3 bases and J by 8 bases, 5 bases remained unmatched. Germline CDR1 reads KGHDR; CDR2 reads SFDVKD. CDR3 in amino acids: CATSDPGTSGDEQFF. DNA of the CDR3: TGTGCCACCAGTGATCCCGGGACTAGCGGTGATGAGCAGTTCTTC.

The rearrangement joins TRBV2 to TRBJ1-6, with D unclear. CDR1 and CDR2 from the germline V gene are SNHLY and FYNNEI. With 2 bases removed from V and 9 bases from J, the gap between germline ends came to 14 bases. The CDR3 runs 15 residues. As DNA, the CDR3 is TGTGCCAGCAGTGAACCGAAGGGTAGTAGTTCACCCCTCCACTTT. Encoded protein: CASSEPKGSSSPLHF.